This T cell receptor (beta chain) appears in the sequencing data of a study of T cells in Graves' hyperthyroidism and ophthalmopathy (dated by TCRdb to between 2018 and 2020). In terms of the full investigation: Peripheral blood samples were taken at initial diagnosis, before any treatment was given. The paper reports TCR Vbeta CDR3 sequencing of approximately 140 peripheral blood samples: fewer than 50 ophthalmopathy, some 80 hyperthyroidism and approximately 17 progressor patients. The roughly 99 discovery patients were divided at random into training and test sets in a 7:3 ratio. Whether ophthalmopathy could be predicted prospectively was tested in an independent validation cohort made up of under 20 hyperthyroidism patients plus 17 patients who later progressed to ophthalmopathy. Once sampling was done, hyperthyroidism patients were given methimazole at a starting dose of 30 mg daily, whereas ophthalmopathy patients were given high-dose intravenous methylprednisolone. TCR V-J signatures able to tell the groups apart were searched for in a discovery cohort of 100 or so patients, of whom roughly 42 had Graves' ophthalmopathy and 55 to 65 had stable Graves' hyperthyroidism. In addition, the study compared T-cell repertoires in thyroid tissue and in blood from 6 or 7 Graves' hyperthyroidism patients. General conclusions and limits of the study: No statistical method was used to set the sample size in advance, and investigators knew the group allocation. A 13 V-J signature model separated ophthalmopathy from stable hyperthyroidism, with around 90% sensitivity and 81% to 83% specificity in cross-validation and 80%/75% in testing. Most expanded thyroid clonotypes (frequency above 0.001) were also detected in blood, suggesting blood repertoires may reflect thyroid immune responses. During validation, the model predicted progression to ophthalmopathy a median of around 7 months ahead of onset, with around 71% sensitivity and almost 75% specificity.

Worth noting for this clonotype: The antigen it recognizes is unknown. There are no base qualities to consult, and no much larger clone falls within one base.

The hyperthyroidism patients were between 18 and 65 years old and newly diagnosed, with a disease duration of less than 2 months. Exclusion was applied to patients with uncontrolled infections, other autoimmune diseases, pregnancy or lactation. Diagnoses were established on the basis of clinical symptoms, serum thyroxine and TRAb, thyroid ultrasound, and orbital computed tomography. Blood from progressor patients was collected at the time of first diagnosis with hyperthyroidism, before any ophthalmopathy symptoms had appeared. Ficoll-Paque density gradient centrifugation was used to isolate PBMCs from about 9 ml of fresh peripheral blood. Progressor patients were first diagnosed with Graves' hyperthyroidism and then developed ophthalmopathy during follow-up. Total RNA was extracted with Trizol reagent, and quality was checked on an Agilent 2100 Bioanalyzer. Trimming takes 1 base from V and 2 bases from J, and the germline ends sit 17 bases apart. Reading the germline V gene (reference sequence) gives CDR1 DFQATT and CDR2 SNEGSKA. The CDR3 starts with the cysteine, ends with the phenylalanine, and has 16 residues. The retained sequence is limited to the CDR3, 48 bases, with the frame set at the first base.

The TCR beta CDR3 regions were amplified from RNA transcripts. A first-round RT-PCR of the TCR CDR3 used the HTBI primer set with the Qiagen OneStep RT-PCR kit. Libraries were constructed in a second round of multiplex PCR, after which size selection and purification were performed. Paired-end sequencing of the libraries was performed with 100 bp reads on an Illumina HiSeq2000. Regarding the original processing steps: SOAPnuke was used to process the raw data, removing reads that contained adapters or uncalled bases, had a mean Phred below 15, or lacked an exact match to the constant primer or identifier. COPE v1.2.5 was used to merge high-quality paired reads, and clonotypes were defined as unique nucleotide sequences. MiTCR v1.1 was used to align clonotypes to the IMGT TRBV, TRBD and TRBJ reference segments. The analysis included only V-J combinations with a frequency above 0.0001, which together covered around 99% of the repertoires. A TCS score was defined as the ratio of F50 (clonal expansion) to E x V (chaos), with BLOSUM62-based TCRdist applied between CDR3 peptides within each V-J. Welch's t-statistics and random forest reduced roughly 500 V-J features to about 13, which were used in a naive Bayes classifier (R e1071). The similarity between thyroid and blood repertoires was quantified using the Morisita-Horn index. The public reads were quality trimmed at Q25 with fastp and then assembled into clones with MiXCR by TCRdb, keeping productive beta chains. Rows are unified per CDR3 protein, each entry keeping the most common DNA and genes. These V and J calls rely on TCRdb rather than the paper's analysis. The sample profile shows about 24,000 distinct CDR3 sequences; approximately 49% of them were found once. Of the sample, around 23% falls within the top ten clones.

The receptor was derived from a woman between 35 and 50 years old with Graves' hyperthyroidism that later progressed to Graves' ophthalmopathy. The V gene is TRBV20-1 and the J gene is TRBJ1-1; TRBD1 is perhaps the D gene, given 6 matching bases. What was sequenced was blood. The DNA is as follows: TGCAGTGCTAGAGTATCCGGGGGGGGCAGCAACACTGAAGCTTTCTTT. This sequence encodes CSARVSGGGSNTEAFF.